The source of this T cell receptor (beta chain) is a study of shared clonotypes between healthy human individuals. About the research overall: For every donor, three CD4 naive, three CD4 memory, two CD8 naive and one CD8 memory plates were used.

J gave up 6 bases and V 2 bases, and 7 bases lay outside the gene matches. The CDR3 runs to 15 residues. Germline assignment: CDR1 SGDLS and CDR2 YYNGEE. Points on this clone: Its target is unknown.

Study conclusions and caveats: Sorted-subset samples were not fully sequenced, rarefaction indicated.

Into CD45RA+ naive and CD45RA-negative memory subsets, the CD4+ cells were split. Assay used: immunoSEQ multiplex PCR; TCRdb lists only in-frame clones, some missing. The sample consists of some 2.4 million clones, over 85% of them appearing once. The chain is built from TRBV9 and TRBJ2-3; 9 bases are a match to TRBD2. The sequence was obtained from a man aged 18 to 29 in good health. Some clones in this sample may be carry-over from other donors' samples. Source material: naive CD4+ T cells from PBMCs. Subset described: CD45RA+ positively selected. The CDR3 sequence is CASSVASGKVDTQYF. In DNA, the CDR3 is TGTGCCAGCAGCGTGGCTAGCGGGAAGGTGGATACGCAGTATTTT.